Listed below are T cell receptor beta chains from one sample, sequenced in a study of T cells in localized non-small cell lung cancer. Data came from immunoSEQ multiplex PCR; TCRdb stores just in-frame clones and leaves some out. The table records about 25,000 clones, around nine tenths of them present only once. Here the sequenced sample was peripheral blood, taken before any cancer treatment. These receptors originate from a female donor over 55 with stage I lung adenocarcinoma. Both conserved end residues are part of each CDR3. Fields, in order: V gene, J gene, CDR3 protein.

V gene: TRBV28; J gene: TRBJ1-5; CDR3 protein: CASSLGWDGPQHF
V gene: TRBV5-6; J gene: TRBJ1-3; CDR3 protein: CASSLNRVNTIYF
V gene: TRBV18; J gene: TRBJ1-2; CDR3 protein: CASSPPSRAPYGYTF
V gene: TRBV19; J gene: TRBJ2-7; CDR3 protein: CASSYRTGPYEQYF
V gene: TRBV6-1; J gene: TRBJ2-5; CDR3 protein: CASSPSGLRYF
V gene: TRBV7-9; J gene: TRBJ1-1; CDR3 protein: CASRRGAQLLGSAFF
V gene: TRBV5-6; J gene: TRBJ2-5; CDR3 protein: CASSSRGTLVETQYF
V gene: TRBV30; J gene: TRBJ2-1; CDR3 protein: CAWRGDGSYNEQFF
V gene: TRBV7-3; J gene: TRBJ2-1; CDR3 protein: CASSNYKPGLAWSSYNEQFF
V gene: TRBV12-1; J gene: TRBJ2-6; CDR3 protein: CASSASNVGQSRANVLTF
V gene: TRBV5-4; J gene: TRBJ2-2; CDR3 protein: CASSLARGKATGELFF
V gene: TRBV6-5; J gene: TRBJ1-2; CDR3 protein: CASSYQGAQWGYTF
V gene: TRBV28; J gene: TRBJ1-1; CDR3 protein: CASIKTFTNTEAFF
V gene: TRBV18; J gene: TRBJ2-3; CDR3 protein: CASSPIGRADTQYF
V gene: TRBV11-1; J gene: TRBJ2-5; CDR3 protein: CASSLGLSRALKETQYF
V gene: TRBV9; J gene: TRBJ2-7; CDR3 protein: CASSGSGTEGYEQYF
V gene: TRBV5-1; J gene: TRBJ2-5; CDR3 protein: CASSRGRDVQTQYF